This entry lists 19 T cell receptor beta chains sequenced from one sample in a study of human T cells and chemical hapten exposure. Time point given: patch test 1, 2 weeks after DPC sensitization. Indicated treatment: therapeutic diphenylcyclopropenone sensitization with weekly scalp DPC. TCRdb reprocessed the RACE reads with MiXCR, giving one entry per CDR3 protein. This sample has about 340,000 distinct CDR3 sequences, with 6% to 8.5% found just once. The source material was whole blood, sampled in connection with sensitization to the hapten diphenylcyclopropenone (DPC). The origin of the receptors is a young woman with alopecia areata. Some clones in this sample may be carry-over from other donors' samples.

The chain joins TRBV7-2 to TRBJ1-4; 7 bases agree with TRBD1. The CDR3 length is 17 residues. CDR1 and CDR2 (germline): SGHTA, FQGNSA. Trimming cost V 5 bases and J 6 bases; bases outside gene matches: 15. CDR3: CASSLTEQDRLHEKLFF. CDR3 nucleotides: TGTGCCAGCAGCCTTACGGAGCAGGACAGGTTGCATGAAAAACTGTTTTTT.

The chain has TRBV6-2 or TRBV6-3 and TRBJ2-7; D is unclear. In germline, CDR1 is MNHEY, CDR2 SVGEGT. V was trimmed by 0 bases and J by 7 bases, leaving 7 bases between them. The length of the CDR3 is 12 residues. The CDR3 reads CASSYSNWEQYF. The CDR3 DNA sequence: TGTGCCAGCAGTTACTCGAACTGGGAGCAGTACTTC.

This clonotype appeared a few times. The CDR3 region is CASSVGTENSPLHF. CDR3 coding DNA: TGTGCCAGCAGTGTCGGGACAGAGAATTCACCCCTCCACTTT. The J gene is TRBJ1-6, the V gene TRBV6-1, with TRBD1 matching over 7 bases. The germline CDR1 and CDR2 sequences are MNHNS and SASEGT. The CDR3 is 14 residues long. Losses at the gene ends were 4 bases for V and 7 bases for J; bases not matched to a gene: 4.

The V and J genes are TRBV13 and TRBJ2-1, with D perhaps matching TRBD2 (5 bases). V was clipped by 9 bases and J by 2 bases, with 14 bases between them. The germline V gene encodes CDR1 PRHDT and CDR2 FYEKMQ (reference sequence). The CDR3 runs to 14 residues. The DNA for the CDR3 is TGTGCCAGTTCCAAGCGGAGACCCTACAATGAGCAGTTCTTC. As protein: CASSKRRPYNEQFF.

DNA for the CDR3: TGTGCCAGCTCGCCTCATTATGGCTACACCTTC. Translated: CASSPHYGYTF. This rearrangement joins TRBV7-9 to TRBJ1-2; the D is unclear. Trimming cost V 8 bases and J 5 bases, with 9 bases left between them. The CDR3 sequence is 11 residues long. Germline assignment: CDR1 SEHNR and CDR2 FQNEAQ (reference sequence).

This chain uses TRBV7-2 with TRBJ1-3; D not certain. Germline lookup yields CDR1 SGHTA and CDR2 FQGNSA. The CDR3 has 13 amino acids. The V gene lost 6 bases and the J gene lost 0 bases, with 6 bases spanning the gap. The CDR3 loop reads CASRPSSGNTIYF. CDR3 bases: TGTGCCAGCAGACCCTCCTCTGGAAACACCATATATTTT.

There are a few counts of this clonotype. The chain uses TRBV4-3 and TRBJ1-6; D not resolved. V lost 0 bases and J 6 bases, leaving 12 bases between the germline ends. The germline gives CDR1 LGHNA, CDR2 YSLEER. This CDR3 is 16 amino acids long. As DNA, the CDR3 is TGCGCCAGCAGCCAAGAGGGCGGGCAGAGTAATTCACCCCTCCACTTT. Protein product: CASSQEGGQSNSPLHF.

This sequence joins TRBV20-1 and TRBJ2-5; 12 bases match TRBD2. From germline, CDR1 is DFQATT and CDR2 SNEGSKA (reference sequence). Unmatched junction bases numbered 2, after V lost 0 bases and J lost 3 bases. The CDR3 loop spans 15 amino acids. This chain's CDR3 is CSARERTSGEETQYF. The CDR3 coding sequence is TGCAGTGCTAGAGAGCGGACTAGCGGGGAAGAGACCCAGTACTTC.

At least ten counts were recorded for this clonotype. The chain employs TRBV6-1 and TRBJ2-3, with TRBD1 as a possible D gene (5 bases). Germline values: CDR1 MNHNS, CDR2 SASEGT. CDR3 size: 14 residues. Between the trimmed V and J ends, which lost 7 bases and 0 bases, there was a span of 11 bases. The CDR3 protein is CASTSRGSTDTQYF. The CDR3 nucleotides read TGTGCCAGCACCTCAAGGGGTAGCACAGATACGCAGTATTTT.

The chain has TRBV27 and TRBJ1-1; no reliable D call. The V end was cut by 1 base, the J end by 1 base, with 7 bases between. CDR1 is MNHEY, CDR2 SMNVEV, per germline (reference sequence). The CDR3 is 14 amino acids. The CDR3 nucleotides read TGTGCCAGCAGTTTATTGGTCGGGAACACTGAAGCTTTCTTT. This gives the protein CASSLLVGNTEAFF.

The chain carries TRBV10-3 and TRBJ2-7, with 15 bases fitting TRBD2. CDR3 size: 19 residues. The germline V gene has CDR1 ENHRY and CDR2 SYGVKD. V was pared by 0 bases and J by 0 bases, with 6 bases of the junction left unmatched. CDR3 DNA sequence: TGTGCCATCAGTGAGTCAGTAGGACTAGCGGGGGGGAGCTCCTACGAGCAGTACTTC. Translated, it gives CAISESVGLAGGSSYEQYF.

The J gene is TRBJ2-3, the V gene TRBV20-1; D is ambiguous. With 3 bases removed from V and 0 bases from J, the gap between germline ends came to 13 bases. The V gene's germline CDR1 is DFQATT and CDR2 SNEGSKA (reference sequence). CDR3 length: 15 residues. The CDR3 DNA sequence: TGCAGTGCTAGCCCACCAGATAGTAGCACAGATACGCAGTATTTT. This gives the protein CSASPPDSSTDTQYF.

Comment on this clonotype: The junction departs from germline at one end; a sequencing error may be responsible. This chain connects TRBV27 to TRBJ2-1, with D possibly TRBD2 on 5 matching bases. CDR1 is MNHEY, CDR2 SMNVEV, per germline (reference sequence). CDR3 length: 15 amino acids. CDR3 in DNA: TGTGCCAGCAGCCCTACTTGGGAGACCTACAATGTGCAGTTCTTC. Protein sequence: CASSPTWETYNVQFF.

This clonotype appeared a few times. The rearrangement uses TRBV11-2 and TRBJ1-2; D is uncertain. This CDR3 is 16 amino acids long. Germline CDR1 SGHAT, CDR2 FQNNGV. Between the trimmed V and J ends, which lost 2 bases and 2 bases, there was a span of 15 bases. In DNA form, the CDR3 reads TGTGCCAGCAGCTTAAGTCGTTTTGGCGGGAACTATGGCTACACCTTC. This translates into CASSLSRFGGNYGYTF.

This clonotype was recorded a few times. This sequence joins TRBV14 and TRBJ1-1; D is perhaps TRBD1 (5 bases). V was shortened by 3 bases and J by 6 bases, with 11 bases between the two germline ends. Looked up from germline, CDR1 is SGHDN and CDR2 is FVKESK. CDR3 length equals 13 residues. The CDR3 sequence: CASSHGRDAEAFF. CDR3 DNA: TGTGCCAGCAGCCATGGCAGGGACGCTGAAGCTTTCTTT.

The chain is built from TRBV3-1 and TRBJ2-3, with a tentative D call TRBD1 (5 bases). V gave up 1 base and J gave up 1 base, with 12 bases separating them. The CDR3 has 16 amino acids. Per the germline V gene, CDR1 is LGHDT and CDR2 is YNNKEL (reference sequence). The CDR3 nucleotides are TGTGCCAGCAGCCAAGGGGGCCTCTGGGGCACAGATACGCAGTATTTT. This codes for CASSQGGLWGTDTQYF.

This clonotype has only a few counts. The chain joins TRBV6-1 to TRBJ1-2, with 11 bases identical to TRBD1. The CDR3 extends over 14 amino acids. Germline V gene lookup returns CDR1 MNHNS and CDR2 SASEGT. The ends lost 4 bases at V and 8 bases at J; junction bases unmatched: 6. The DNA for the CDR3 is TGTGCCAGCAGTGCCGGACAGGGGGCAGGAGGCTACACCTTC. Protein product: CASSAGQGAGGYTF.

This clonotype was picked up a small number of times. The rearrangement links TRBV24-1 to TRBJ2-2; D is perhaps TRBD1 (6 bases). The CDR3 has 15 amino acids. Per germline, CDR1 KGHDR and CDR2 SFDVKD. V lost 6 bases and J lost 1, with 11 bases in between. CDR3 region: CATSSRDKNTGELFF. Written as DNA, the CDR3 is TGTGCCACCAGTTCCCGGGACAAGAACACCGGGGAGCTGTTTTTT.

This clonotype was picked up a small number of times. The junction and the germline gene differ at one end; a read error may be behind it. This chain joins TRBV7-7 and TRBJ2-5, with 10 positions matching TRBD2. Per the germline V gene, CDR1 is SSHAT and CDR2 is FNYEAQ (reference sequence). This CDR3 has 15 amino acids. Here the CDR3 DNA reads TGTGCTAGCAGCTTAACTAGCGGGGCCCAAGAGACCCAGTACTTC. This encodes CASSLTSGAQETQYF.